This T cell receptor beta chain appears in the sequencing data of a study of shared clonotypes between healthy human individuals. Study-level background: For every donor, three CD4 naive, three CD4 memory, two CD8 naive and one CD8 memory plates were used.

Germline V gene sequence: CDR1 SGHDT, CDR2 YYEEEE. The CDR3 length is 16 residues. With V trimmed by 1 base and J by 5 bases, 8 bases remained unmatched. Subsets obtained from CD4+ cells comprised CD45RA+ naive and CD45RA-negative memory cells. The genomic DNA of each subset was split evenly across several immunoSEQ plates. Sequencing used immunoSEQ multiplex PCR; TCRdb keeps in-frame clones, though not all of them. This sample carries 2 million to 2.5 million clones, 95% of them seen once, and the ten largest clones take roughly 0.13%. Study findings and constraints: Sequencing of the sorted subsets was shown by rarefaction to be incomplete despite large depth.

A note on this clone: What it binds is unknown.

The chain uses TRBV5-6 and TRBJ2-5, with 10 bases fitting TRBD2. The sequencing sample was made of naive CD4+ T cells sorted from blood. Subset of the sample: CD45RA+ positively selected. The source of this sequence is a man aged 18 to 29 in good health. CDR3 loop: CASSLRSGGTGETQYF. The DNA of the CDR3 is TGTGCCAGCAGCTTGCGTAGCGGGGGGACTGGGGAGACCCAGTACTTC.